This entry features one T cell receptor (beta chain) sequence. The target antigen is unknown. The source of the sample is a study of T-cell memory formation after mild COVID-19. General study points: Shrinking CD4+ clones were chiefly CM and EM; CD8+ ones were chiefly EMRA.

Trimming pared 2 bases from V and 5 bases from J, leaving 13 bases between. The V gene's germline CDR1 is SGHKS and CDR2 YYEKEE (reference sequence). The CDR3 spans 14 residues. TCRdb reprocessed the 5' RACE reads via MiXCR and lists one record per CDR3 protein. The data show more than 55,000 distinct CDR3 sequences, over 7.5% seen once. The sample was PBMCs or a T cell subset sorted from them (not recorded which). The TCR was taken from a man between 18 and 29 years old who had mild COVID-19 (a few samples of this study predate the infection). Cell type and time point are not known. The chain links TRBV5-5 to TRBJ2-5; D is unresolved. CDR3 residues: CASSFAWPMETQYF. The CDR3 DNA follows: TGTGCCAGCAGCTTTGCATGGCCGATGGAGACCCAGTACTTC.